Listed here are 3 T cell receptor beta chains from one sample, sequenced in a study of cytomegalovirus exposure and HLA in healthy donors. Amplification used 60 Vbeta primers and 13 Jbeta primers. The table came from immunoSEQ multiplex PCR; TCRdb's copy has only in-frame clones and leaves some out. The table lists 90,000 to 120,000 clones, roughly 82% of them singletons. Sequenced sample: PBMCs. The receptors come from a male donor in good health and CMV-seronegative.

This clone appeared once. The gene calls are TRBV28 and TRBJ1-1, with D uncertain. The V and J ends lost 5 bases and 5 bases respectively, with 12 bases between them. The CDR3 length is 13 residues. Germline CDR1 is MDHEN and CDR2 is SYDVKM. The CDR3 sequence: CASSQREATEAFF. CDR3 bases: TGTGCCAGCAGTCAACGGGAGGCTACTGAAGCTTTCTTT.

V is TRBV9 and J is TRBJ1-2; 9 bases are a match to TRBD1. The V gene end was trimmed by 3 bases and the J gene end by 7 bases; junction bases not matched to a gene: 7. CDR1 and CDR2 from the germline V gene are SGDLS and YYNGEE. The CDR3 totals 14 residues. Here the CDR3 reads CASSAGQGVGGYTF. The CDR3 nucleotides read TGTGCCAGCAGCGCGGGACAGGGAGTTGGTGGCTACACCTTC.

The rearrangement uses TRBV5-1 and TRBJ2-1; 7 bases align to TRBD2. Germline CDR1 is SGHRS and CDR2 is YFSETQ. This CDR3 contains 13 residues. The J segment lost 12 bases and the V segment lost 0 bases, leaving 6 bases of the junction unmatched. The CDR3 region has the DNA TGCGCCAGCAGCTTGGAGGGACTACACCTGCAGTTCTTC. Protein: CASSLEGLHLQFF.